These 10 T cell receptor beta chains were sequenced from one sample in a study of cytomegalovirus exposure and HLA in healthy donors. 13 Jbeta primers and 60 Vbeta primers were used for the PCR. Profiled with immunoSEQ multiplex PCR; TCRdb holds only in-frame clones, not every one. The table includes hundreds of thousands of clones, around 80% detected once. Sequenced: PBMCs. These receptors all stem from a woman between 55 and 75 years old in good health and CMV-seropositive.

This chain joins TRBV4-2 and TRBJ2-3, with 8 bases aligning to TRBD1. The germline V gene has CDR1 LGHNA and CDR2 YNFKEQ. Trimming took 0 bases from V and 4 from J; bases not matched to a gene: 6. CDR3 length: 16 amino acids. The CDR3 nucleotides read TGTGCCAGCAGCCAAGATTTGGCAGGGGGCGCAGATACGCAGTATTTT. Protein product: CASSQDLAGGADTQYF.

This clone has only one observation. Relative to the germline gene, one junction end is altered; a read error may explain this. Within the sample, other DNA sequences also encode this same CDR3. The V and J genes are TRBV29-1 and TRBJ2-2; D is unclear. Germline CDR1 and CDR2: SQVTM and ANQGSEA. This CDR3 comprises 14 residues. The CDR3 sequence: CSVVVGRNTGELFF. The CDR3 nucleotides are TGCAGCGTTGTCGTGGGCAGGAACACCGGAGAGCTGTTTTTT.

DNA of the CDR3: TGTGCCTGGGGCACGACTAGCGGGAAAGAGACCCAGTACTTC. Translated, it gives CAWGTTSGKETQYF. This chain links TRBV30 with TRBJ2-5, with 11 bases lining up with TRBD2. This CDR3 region has 14 residues. After removal of 5 bases from V and 3 bases from J, the junction contained 5 bases not matched to a gene. Looked up from germline, CDR1 is GTSNPN and CDR2 is SVGIG (reference sequence). Using reference TRBV30 and TRBJ2-5 for the parts outside the CDR3, the full variable domain is SQTIHQWPATLVQPVGSPLSLECTVEGTSNPNLYWYRQAAGRGLQLLFYSVGIGQISSEVPQNLSASRPQDRQFILSSKKLLLSDSGFYLCAWGTTSGKETQYFGPGTRLLVL.

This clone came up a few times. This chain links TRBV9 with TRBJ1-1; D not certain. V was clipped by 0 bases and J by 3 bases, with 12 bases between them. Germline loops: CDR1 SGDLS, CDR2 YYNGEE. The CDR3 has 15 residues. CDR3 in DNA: TGTGCCAGCAGCGTAGACTGGAGTGCGGACACTGAAGCTTTCTTT. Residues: CASSVDWSADTEAFF.

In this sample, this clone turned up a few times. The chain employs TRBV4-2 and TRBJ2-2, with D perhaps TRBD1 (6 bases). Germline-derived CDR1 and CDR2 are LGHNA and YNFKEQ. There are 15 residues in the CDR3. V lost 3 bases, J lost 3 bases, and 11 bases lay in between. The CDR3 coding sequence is TGTGCCAGCAGCCAGAGGGGACAACACACCGGGGAGCTGTTTTTT. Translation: CASSQRGQHTGELFF.

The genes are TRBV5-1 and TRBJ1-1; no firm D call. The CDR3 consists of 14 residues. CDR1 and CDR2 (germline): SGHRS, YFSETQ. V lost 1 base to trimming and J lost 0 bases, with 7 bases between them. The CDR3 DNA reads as TGCGCCAGCAGCTTGAGGAGCATGAACACTGAAGCTTTCTTT. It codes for CASSLRSMNTEAFF. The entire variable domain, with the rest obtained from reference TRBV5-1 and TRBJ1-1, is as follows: KAGVTQTPRYLIKTRGQQVTLSCSPISGHRSVSWYQQTPGQGLQFLFEYFSETQRNKGNFPGRFSGRQFSNSRSEMNVSTLELGDSALYLCASSLRSMNTEAFFGQGTRLTVV.

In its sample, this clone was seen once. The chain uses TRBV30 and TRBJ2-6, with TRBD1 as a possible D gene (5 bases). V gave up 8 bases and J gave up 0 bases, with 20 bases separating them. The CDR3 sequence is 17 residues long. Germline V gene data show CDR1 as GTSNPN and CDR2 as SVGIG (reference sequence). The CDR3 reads CATTRGRRSSGANVLTF. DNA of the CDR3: TGTGCCACCACAAGGGGCAGGAGAAGCTCTGGGGCCAACGTCCTGACTTTC.

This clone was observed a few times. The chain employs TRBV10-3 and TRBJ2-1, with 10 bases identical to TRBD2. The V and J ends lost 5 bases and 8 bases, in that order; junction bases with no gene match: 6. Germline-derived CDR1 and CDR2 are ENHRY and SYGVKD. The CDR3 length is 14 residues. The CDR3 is CAISSGRDGDEQFF. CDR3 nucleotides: TGTGCCATCAGTAGCGGGAGGGATGGGGATGAGCAGTTCTTC.

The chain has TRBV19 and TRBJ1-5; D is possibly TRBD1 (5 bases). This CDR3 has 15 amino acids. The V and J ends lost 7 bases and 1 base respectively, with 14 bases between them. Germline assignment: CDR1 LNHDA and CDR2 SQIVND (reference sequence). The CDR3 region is CASIDPGGSNQPQHF. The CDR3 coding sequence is TGTGCCAGTATCGACCCCGGGGGAAGCAATCAGCCCCAGCATTTT.

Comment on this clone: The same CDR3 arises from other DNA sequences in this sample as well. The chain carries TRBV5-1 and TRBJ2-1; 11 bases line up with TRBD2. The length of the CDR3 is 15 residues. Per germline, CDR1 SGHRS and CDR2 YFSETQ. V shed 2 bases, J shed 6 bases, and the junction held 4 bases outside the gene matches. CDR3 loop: CASSLLAGEGNEQFF. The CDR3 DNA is TGCGCCAGCAGCTTACTAGCGGGAGAGGGCAATGAGCAGTTCTTC.